This TCR beta chain was identified in a study of T cell responses to AZD1222 COVID-19 vaccine. Study-wide results and caveats: Donors were largely white British and mainly female; clonal diversity was possibly underestimated. Only six people who got AZD1222 tested seropositive at baseline. Nearly half of spike-specific TCRs reportedly target unmutated variant regions.

CDR3 length: 15 amino acids. The ends lost 0 bases at V and 6 bases at J; junction bases unmatched: 5. Germline-derived CDR1 and CDR2 are SGDLS and YYNGEE. The repertoire was sequenced with immunoSEQ multiplex PCR; TCRdb's copy has only in-frame clones and lacks some. The data contain some 100,000 clones, 88% of them singletons. Concerning this clone: Antigen unknown.

The TCR sequence derives from an adult in good health. This chain connects TRBV9 to TRBJ1-4; 7 bases match TRBD1. The input for sequencing was peripheral blood, taken on day 0 of MenACWY control vaccination. DNA of the CDR3: TGTGCCAGCAGCGTAGGTGGGACAGTCTATGAAAAACTGTTTTTT. It translates to CASSVGGTVYEKLFF.